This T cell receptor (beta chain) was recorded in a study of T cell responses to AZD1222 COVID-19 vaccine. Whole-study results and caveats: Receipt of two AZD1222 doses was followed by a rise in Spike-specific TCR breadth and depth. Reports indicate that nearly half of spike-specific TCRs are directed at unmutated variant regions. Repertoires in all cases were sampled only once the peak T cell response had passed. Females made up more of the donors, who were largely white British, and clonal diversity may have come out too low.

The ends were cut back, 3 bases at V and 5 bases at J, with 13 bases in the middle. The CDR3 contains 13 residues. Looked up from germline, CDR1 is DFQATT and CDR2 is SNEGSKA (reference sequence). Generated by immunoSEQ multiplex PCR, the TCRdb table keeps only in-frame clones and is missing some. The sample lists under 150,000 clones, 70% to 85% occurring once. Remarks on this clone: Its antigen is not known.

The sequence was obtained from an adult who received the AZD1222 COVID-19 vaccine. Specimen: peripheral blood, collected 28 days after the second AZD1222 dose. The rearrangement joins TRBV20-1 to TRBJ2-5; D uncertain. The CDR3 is CSASTLGYETQYF. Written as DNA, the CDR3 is TGCAGTGCTAGTACACTGGGATATGAGACCCAGTACTTC.